Reported below is one T cell receptor beta chain. PCR primers comprised 60 Vbeta and 13 Jbeta primers. TCRdb's copy holds only in-frame clones and misses some; the assay was immunoSEQ multiplex PCR. The table includes about 130,000 clones, almost 85% detected once. This sample was included in a study of cytomegalovirus exposure and HLA in healthy donors. This CDR3 spans 15 amino acids. Trimming removed 2 bases from V and 2 bases from J, with 13 bases in between. CDR1 and CDR2 (germline): SNHLY, FYNNEI. This chain joins TRBV2 and TRBJ2-7, with D maybe TRBD1 (5 bases). This TCR was sampled from a boy younger than 10 in good health and CMV-seronegative. Sequenced: PBMCs. CDR3 DNA sequence: TGTGCCAGCAGTGAAATGACAGTTCCCACCTACGAGCAGTACTTC. It encodes CASSEMTVPTYEQYF.